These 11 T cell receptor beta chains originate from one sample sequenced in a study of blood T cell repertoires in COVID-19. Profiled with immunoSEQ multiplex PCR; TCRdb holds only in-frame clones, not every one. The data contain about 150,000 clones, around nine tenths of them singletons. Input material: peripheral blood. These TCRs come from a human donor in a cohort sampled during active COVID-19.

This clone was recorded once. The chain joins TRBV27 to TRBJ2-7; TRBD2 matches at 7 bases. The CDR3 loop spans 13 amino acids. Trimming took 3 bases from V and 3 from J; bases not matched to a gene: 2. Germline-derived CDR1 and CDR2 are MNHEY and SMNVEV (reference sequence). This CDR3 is CASSFERGYEQYF. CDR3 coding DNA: TGTGCCAGCAGTTTTGAGCGGGGCTACGAGCAGTACTTC.

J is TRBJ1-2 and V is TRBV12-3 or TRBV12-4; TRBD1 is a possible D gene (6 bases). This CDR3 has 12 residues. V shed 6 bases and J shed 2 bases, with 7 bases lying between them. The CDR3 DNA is TGTGCCAGCAGAACAGGGAACTATGGCTACACCTTC. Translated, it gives CASRTGNYGYTF.

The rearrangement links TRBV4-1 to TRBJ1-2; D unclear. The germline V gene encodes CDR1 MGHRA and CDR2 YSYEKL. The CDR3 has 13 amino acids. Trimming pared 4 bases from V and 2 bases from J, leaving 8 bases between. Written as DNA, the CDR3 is TGCGCCAGCAGCCTGCGAGGAAACTATGGCTACACCTTC. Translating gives CASSLRGNYGYTF.

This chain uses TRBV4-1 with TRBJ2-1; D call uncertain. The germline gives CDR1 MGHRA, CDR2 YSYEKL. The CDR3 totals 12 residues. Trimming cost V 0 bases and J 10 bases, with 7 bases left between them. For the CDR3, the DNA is TGCGCCAGCAGCCAAGAGGTGGGCGAGCAGTTCTTC. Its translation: CASSQEVGEQFF.

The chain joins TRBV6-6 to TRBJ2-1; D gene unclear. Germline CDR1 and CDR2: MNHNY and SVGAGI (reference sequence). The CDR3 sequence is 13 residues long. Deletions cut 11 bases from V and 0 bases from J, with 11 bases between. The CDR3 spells CAGRSSSYNEQFF. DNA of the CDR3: TGTGCCGGGCGCTCGAGCTCCTACAATGAGCAGTTCTTC.

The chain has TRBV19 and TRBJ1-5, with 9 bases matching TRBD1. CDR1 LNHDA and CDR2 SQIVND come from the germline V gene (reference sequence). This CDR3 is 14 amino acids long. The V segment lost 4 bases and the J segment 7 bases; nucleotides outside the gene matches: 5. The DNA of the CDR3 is TGTGCCAGTAGTACGGGACAGGGTCGGCAGCCCCAGCATTTT. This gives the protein CASSTGQGRQPQHF.

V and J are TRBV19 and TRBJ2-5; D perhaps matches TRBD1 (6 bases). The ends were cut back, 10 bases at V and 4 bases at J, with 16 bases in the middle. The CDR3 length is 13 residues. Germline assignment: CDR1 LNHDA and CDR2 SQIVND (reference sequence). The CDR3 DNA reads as TGTGCCACCGCTCCCGTGGGGGCAGAGACCCAGTACTTC. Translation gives CATAPVGAETQYF.

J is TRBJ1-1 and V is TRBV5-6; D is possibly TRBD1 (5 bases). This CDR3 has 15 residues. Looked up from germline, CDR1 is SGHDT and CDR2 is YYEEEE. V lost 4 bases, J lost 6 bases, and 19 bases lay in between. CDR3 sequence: CASSVGAGRGAEAFF. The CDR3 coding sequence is TGTGCCAGCAGCGTCGGGGCCGGTCGGGGGGCTGAAGCTTTCTTT.

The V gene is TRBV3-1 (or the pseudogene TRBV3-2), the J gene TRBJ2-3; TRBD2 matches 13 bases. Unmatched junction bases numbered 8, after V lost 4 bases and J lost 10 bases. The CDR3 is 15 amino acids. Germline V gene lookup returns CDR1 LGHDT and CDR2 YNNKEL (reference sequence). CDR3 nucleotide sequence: TGTGCCAGCAGCCCCGGACTAGCGGGGGATCACGCGCAGTATTTT. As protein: CASSPGLAGDHAQYF.

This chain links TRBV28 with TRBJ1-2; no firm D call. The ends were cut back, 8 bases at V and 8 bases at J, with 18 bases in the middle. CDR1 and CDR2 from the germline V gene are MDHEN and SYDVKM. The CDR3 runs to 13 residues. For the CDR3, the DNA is TGTGCCAGCCAATCCCCCGGGCGGGAGGGCTACACCTTC. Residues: CASQSPGREGYTF.

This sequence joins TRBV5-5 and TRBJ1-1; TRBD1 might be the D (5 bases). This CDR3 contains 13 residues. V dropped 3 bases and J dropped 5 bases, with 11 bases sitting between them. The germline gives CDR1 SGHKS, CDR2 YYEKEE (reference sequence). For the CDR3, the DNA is TGTGCCAGCAGCTCCCAGGGAGGGACTGAAGCTTTCTTT. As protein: CASSSQGGTEAFF.